This T cell receptor (beta chain) was identified in a study of T cells in Graves' hyperthyroidism and ophthalmopathy. Study outcomes and limitations: Most expanded thyroid clonotypes above 0.001 also appeared in blood. Ophthalmopathy, as predicted by the model, came a median approximately 5.9 months after the prediction.

The source material, RNA transcripts, was used to amplify TCR beta CDR3 regions. Carried out on the TCR CDR3, a first-round RT-PCR used the HTBI primer set. In TCRdb, the multiplex PCR reads were re-called with MiXCR into one record per CDR3 protein. Here the sample spans hundreds of thousands of distinct CDR3 sequences, approximately 25% being singletons. This clonotype appeared many times. As yet, its antigen is unknown. The germline CDR1 and CDR2 sequences are SQVTM and ANQGSEA. The CDR3 has 12 amino acids. V was pared by 4 bases and J by 1 base, with 7 bases between. Any patient presenting with uncontrolled infection, other autoimmune disease, pregnancy or lactation was left out.

The chain employs TRBV29-1 and TRBJ2-5, with D uncertain. The sequence derives from a woman younger than 45 with Graves' ophthalmopathy. The sequenced material came from blood. CDR3 residues: CSVGVIQETQYF. The CDR3 DNA is TGCAGCGTTGGGGTCATCCAAGAGACCCAGTACTTC.